Listed below are T cell receptor beta chains from one sample, sequenced in a study of Ad26.COV2.S vaccination and SARS-CoV-2 variants. The table came from immunoSEQ multiplex PCR; TCRdb's copy has only in-frame clones and leaves some out. This sample has 150,000 to 200,000 clones; roughly 87% occur once, and the top ten carry about 5.5%. The material sequenced was peripheral blood, taken after recovery from COVID-19. Receptors were obtained from a human donor who had recovered from COVID-19. Each CDR3 is given with its conserved first and last residue. Each record gives: clone size, J gene, D gene, V gene, CDR3 protein, CDR3 DNA. D genes are given only for firm matches. Clone sizes are given selectively: once, few, many, or a class where the clone is expanded.

size: -; J: TRBJ2-5; D: TRBD2; V: TRBV6-2/TRBV6-3; CDR3: CASSLGLAGPQETQYF; DNA: TGTGCCAGCAGCCTAGGACTAGCGGGGCCCCAAGAGACCCAGTACTTC
size: few; J: TRBJ1-2; D: TRBD1; V: TRBV28; CDR3: CASSLPGTGVALGGYTF; DNA: TGTGCCAGCAGTTTACCCGGGACAGGGGTCGCTTTAGGGGGCTACACCTTC
size: -; J: TRBJ1-5; D: -; V: TRBV5-6; CDR3: CASSLINRADQPQHF; DNA: TGTGCCAGCAGCTTGATAAACAGGGCGGATCAGCCCCAGCATTTT
size: -; J: TRBJ2-5; D: -; V: TRBV6-5; CDR3: CASSYGGSGETQYF; DNA: TGTGCCAGCAGTTACGGGGGTAGTGGTGAGACCCAGTACTTC
size: -; J: TRBJ2-1; D: -; V: TRBV7-3; CDR3: CASSFEGLNEQFF; DNA: TGTGCCAGCAGCTTTGAGGGCCTTAATGAGCAGTTCTTC
size: -; J: TRBJ1-1; D: -; V: TRBV29-1; CDR3: CSVGSGSNEAFF; DNA: TGCAGCGTTGGTAGTGGAAGCAATGAAGCTTTCTTT
size: -; J: TRBJ2-5; D: -; V: TRBV25-1; CDR3: CASTPGVPVETQYF; DNA: TGTGCCAGCACCCCTGGGGTTCCCGTGGAGACCCAGTACTTC
size: -; J: TRBJ1-3; D: -; V: TRBV10-3; CDR3: CAISESASGTGNTIYF; DNA: TGTGCCATCAGTGAGTCTGCGTCAGGGACTGGAAACACCATATATTTT
size: -; J: TRBJ1-2; D: TRBD1; V: TRBV5-8; CDR3: CASSFRDRANYGYTF; DNA: TGTGCCAGCAGCTTCCGGGACAGAGCTAACTATGGCTACACCTTC
size: -; J: TRBJ2-3; D: TRBD1; V: TRBV18; CDR3: CASSPVVSSRDRDTDTQYF; DNA: TGTGCCAGCTCACCAGTCGTTTCCAGCCGGGACAGGGACACAGATACGCAGTATTTT
size: few; J: TRBJ2-2; D: TRBD2; V: TRBV5-6; CDR3: CASGLASGELFF; DNA: TGTGCCAGCGGACTAGCCTCTGGGGAGCTGTTTTTT
size: -; J: TRBJ1-3; D: -; V: TRBV27; CDR3: CASSEGFIGNTIYF; DNA: TGTGCCAGCTCCGAGGGTTTTATTGGAAACACCATATATTTT
size: few; J: TRBJ2-5; D: TRBD2; V: TRBV2; CDR3: CARAFGTSGSGETQYF; DNA: TGTGCCAGAGCCTTTGGGACTAGCGGGAGCGGAGAGACCCAGTACTTC
size: few; J: TRBJ2-1; D: -; V: TRBV7-9; CDR3: CASSLISNEQFF; DNA: TGTGCCAGCAGCTTAATTTCCAATGAGCAGTTCTTC
size: -; J: TRBJ1-2; D: -; V: TRBV5-1; CDR3: CASSASPTGTFSSYTF; DNA: TGCGCCAGCAGCGCCTCACCGACAGGTACCTTTTCTAGCTACACCTTC
size: -; J: TRBJ2-7; D: -; V: TRBV5-1; CDR3: CASSFGSSYEQYF; DNA: TGCGCCAGCAGCTTTGGGAGCTCCTACGAGCAGTACTTC
size: -; J: TRBJ2-3; D: -; V: TRBV27; CDR3: CASSPLRTGLTDTQYF; DNA: TGTGCCAGCAGTCCCCTCCGAACAGGGCTCACAGATACGCAGTATTTT
size: once; J: TRBJ2-4; D: -; V: TRBV6-5; CDR3: CASRIGGGRNIQYF; DNA: TGTGCCAGCAGGATAGGGGGGGGCCGAAACATTCAGTACTTC
size: -; J: TRBJ2-7; D: TRBD2; V: TRBV3-1/TRBV3-2; CDR3: CASSHQPGLAGYEQYF; DNA: TGTGCCAGCAGCCACCAACCGGGACTAGCGGGCTACGAGCAGTACTTC
size: -; J: TRBJ2-1; D: -; V: TRBV11-1; CDR3: CASSLERYNEQFF; DNA: TGTGCCAGCAGCTTAGAGAGGTACAATGAGCAGTTCTTC
size: -; J: TRBJ2-1; D: TRBD2; V: TRBV9; CDR3: CASSAGLAGSEQFF; DNA: TGTGCCAGCAGCGCCGGACTAGCGGGGAGTGAGCAGTTCTTC
size: -; J: TRBJ2-1; D: TRBD1; V: TRBV4-2; CDR3: CASSQDWTGGYNEQFF; DNA: TGTGCCAGCAGCCAAGATTGGACAGGGGGTTATAATGAGCAGTTCTTC
size: -; J: TRBJ1-6; D: TRBD1; V: TRBV6-1; CDR3: CASSDLGQYNSPLHF; DNA: TGTGCCAGCAGTGACCTGGGACAGTATAATTCACCCCTCCACTTT
size: -; J: TRBJ1-5; D: -; V: TRBV24-1; CDR3: CATSDFQRICNQPQHF; DNA: TGTGCCACCAGTGATTTCCAAAGGATATGCAATCAGCCCCAGCATTTT
size: -; J: TRBJ2-2; D: -; V: TRBV10-1; CDR3: CASQGGTLNTGELFF; DNA: TGCGCCAGTCAAGGTGGGACACTGAACACCGGGGAGCTGTTTTTT
size: -; J: TRBJ2-2; D: -; V: TRBV5-4; CDR3: CASSLGRRNTGELFF; DNA: TGTGCCAGCAGCTTGGGGCGGCGGAACACCGGGGAGCTGTTTTTT
size: -; J: TRBJ1-1; D: -; V: TRBV18; CDR3: CASSPRSNRANTEAFF; DNA: TGTGCCAGCTCACCACGATCAAACAGAGCGAACACTGAAGCTTTCTTT
size: -; J: TRBJ1-1; D: TRBD1; V: TRBV4-1; CDR3: CASSQTGQGDFGTEAFF; DNA: TGCGCCAGCAGCCAAACGGGACAGGGGGATTTTGGCACTGAAGCTTTCTTT
size: -; J: TRBJ2-3; D: TRBD2; V: TRBV9; CDR3: CASSVALAGASTDTQYF; DNA: TGTGCCAGCAGCGTAGCTCTAGCGGGGGCTAGCACAGATACGCAGTATTTT
size: -; J: TRBJ1-4; D: TRBD1; V: TRBV6-5; CDR3: CASSYSTGVEEKLFF; DNA: TGTGCCAGCAGTTACTCGACAGGGGTGGAGGAAAAACTGTTTTTT
size: -; J: TRBJ2-2; D: TRBD2; V: TRBV3-1/TRBV3-2; CDR3: CASSLTSGRAGTGELFF; DNA: TGTGCCAGCAGCCTGACTAGCGGGAGGGCAGGAACCGGGGAGCTGTTTTTT
size: -; J: TRBJ1-4; D: -; V: TRBV2; CDR3: CASSLQRTNEKLFF; DNA: TGTGCCAGCAGTCTACAGAGAACTAATGAAAAACTGTTTTTT
size: once; J: TRBJ2-7; D: -; V: TRBV12-3/TRBV12-4; CDR3: CASSLALRLEQYF; DNA: TGTGCCAGCAGTTTAGCGCTACGGCTCGAGCAGTACTTC
size: once; J: TRBJ2-2; D: TRBD2; V: TRBV7-3; CDR3: CASSSTSGGELFF; DNA: TGTGCCAGCAGCTCAACTAGCGGCGGGGAGCTGTTTTTT
size: -; J: TRBJ1-3; D: -; V: TRBV9; CDR3: CASSVGGVESSGNTIYF; DNA: TGTGCCAGCAGCGTAGGTGGGGTGGAGAGCTCTGGAAACACCATATATTTT
size: -; J: TRBJ2-5; D: -; V: TRBV7-9; CDR3: CASSRQSYQETQYF; DNA: TGTGCCAGCAGCCGACAGTCTTACCAAGAGACCCAGTACTTC
size: once; J: TRBJ1-3; D: TRBD1; V: TRBV5-7; CDR3: CASTPGTGGGLSGNTIYF; DNA: TGTGCCAGCACCCCCGGGACAGGGGGGGGCCTTTCTGGAAACACCATATATTTT
size: -; J: TRBJ2-1; D: TRBD2; V: TRBV5-1; CDR3: CASSLAWLAGDEQFF; DNA: TGCGCCAGCAGCTTGGCCTGGCTAGCGGGAGACGAGCAGTTCTTC
size: -; J: TRBJ2-1; D: -; V: TRBV12-3/TRBV12-4; CDR3: CASSPDFEQFF; DNA: TGTGCCAGCAGTCCCGACTTTGAGCAGTTCTTC
size: once; J: TRBJ2-1; D: -; V: TRBV14; CDR3: CASSQRQTSYNEQFF; DNA: TGTGCCAGCAGCCAAAGACAAACCTCCTACAATGAGCAGTTCTTC
size: -; J: TRBJ2-3; D: TRBD2; V: TRBV18; CDR3: CASSPLAGGAGGTDTQYF; DNA: TGTGCCAGCTCACCACTAGCGGGGGGGGCAGGTGGCACAGATACGCAGTATTTT
size: few; J: TRBJ1-2; D: -; V: TRBV3-1/TRBV3-2; CDR3: CASSQELSQNYGYTF; DNA: TGTGCCAGCAGCCAAGAATTATCACAGAACTATGGCTACACCTTC
size: -; J: TRBJ2-7; D: -; V: TRBV7-3; CDR3: CASSFTGLNEQYF; DNA: TGTGCCAGCAGCTTTACAGGTTTGAACGAGCAGTACTTC
size: -; J: TRBJ2-1; D: TRBD2; V: TRBV2; CDR3: CASKRTSVLYNEQFF; DNA: TGTGCCAGCAAGCGGACTAGTGTATTATACAATGAGCAGTTCTTC
size: -; J: TRBJ2-2; D: -; V: TRBV5-4; CDR3: CASSMGLQDGELFF; DNA: TGTGCCAGCAGCATGGGACTTCAGGACGGGGAGCTGTTTTTT
size: -; J: TRBJ2-3; D: TRBD1; V: TRBV29-1; CDR3: CSVTGSPTDTQYF; DNA: TGCAGCGTGACAGGGTCCCCCACAGATACGCAGTATTTT